One sample yielded the 5 T cell receptor beta chains listed below, sequenced in a study of blood T cell repertoires in COVID-19. Clones were read by immunoSEQ multiplex PCR, and TCRdb kept only the in-frame ones, dropping some. The table lists some 130,000 clones, around 89% of them singletons. Sequenced sample: peripheral blood. The receptors stem from a man aged 60 to 69 with active or convalescent COVID-19.

The chain recombines TRBV7-3 with TRBJ2-7; 8 positions agree with TRBD1. Looked up from germline, CDR1 is SGHTA and CDR2 is FQGTGA. The CDR3 has 16 amino acids. Germline trimming cut 5 bases from V and 9 bases from J; bases unmatched to any gene: 18. The CDR3 spells CASSISGSRGQSAQYF. In DNA form, the CDR3 reads TGTGCCAGCAGCATTTCCGGGAGCAGGGGGCAATCTGCGCAGTACTTC.

This chain joins TRBV18 and TRBJ2-7; maybe TRBD1 (5 bases). This CDR3 contains 12 residues. Per the germline V gene, CDR1 is KGHSH and CDR2 is LQKENI. Deletions cut 6 bases from V and 4 bases from J, with 10 bases between. CDR3 amino acids: CASSEGAYEQYF. In nucleotides, the CDR3 is TGTGCCAGCTCGGAAGGGGCATACGAGCAGTACTTC.

CDR3 DNA: TGTGCCAGCCGACAGGGGGGAGTAACTGAAGCTTTCTTT. This sequence encodes CASRQGGVTEAFF. The chain couples TRBV14 to TRBJ1-1, with 9 nucleotides matching TRBD1. Germline trimming cut 8 bases from V and 5 bases from J; bases unmatched to any gene: 6. This CDR3 has 13 residues. The germline gives CDR1 SGHDN, CDR2 FVKESK.

In this sample, this clone turned up a few times. The V and J genes are TRBV28 and TRBJ1-4, with D possibly being TRBD1 (5 bases). Germline V gene sequence: CDR1 MDHEN, CDR2 SYDVKM. This CDR3 is built from 14 residues. V lost 1 base to trimming and J lost 8 bases, with 11 bases between them. The CDR3, as DNA: TGTGCCAGCAGTTTATTTACAGGAGGGGAAAAACTGTTTTTT. It translates to CASSLFTGGEKLFF.

This chain uses TRBV30 with TRBJ1-2; 7 bases line up with TRBD1. The V segment lost 5 bases and the J segment 4 bases; nucleotides outside the gene matches: 10. Germline V gene lookup returns CDR1 GTSNPN and CDR2 SVGIG (reference sequence). This CDR3 contains 14 residues. The CDR3 coding sequence is TGTGCCTGGGGCGGGGACAGCGGATCCTATGGCTACACCTTC. Translation gives CAWGGDSGSYGYTF. Looking up the rest from reference TRBV30 and TRBJ1-2 gives the full variable domain: SQTIHQWPATLVQPVGSPLSLECTVEGTSNPNLYWYRQAAGRGLQLLFYSVGIGQISSEVPQNLSASRPQDRQFILSSKKLLLSDSGFYLCAWGGDSGSYGYTFGSGTRLTVV.